This TCR beta chain emerged from a study of human versus mouse CDR3 diversity and MHC coevolution (TCRdb year 2017). Looking at the study overall: The immunoSEQ assay was reported to detect one in 200,000 T cells and to minimize multiplex PCR amplification bias. Valid reads per sample ranged from 0.6 x 10^7 to 1.6 x 10^7 across mouse and human samples. Human naive CD4 T cell repertoires were used as a reference for TCR selection on multiple MHC II alleles and were compared with human-TCR-locus transgenic mice carrying single MHC II. The human cohort comprised three healthy volunteer blood donors, one aged 30 to 40, one aged 40 to 50 and one aged 60 to 70 at collection. What the authors observed across the whole study: Repertoire diversity was not regarded as directly comparable between humans and mice because human T cells were selected on about six MHC II alleles. On average, humans had more CDR3 deletions and insertions than mice, indicating greater exonuclease and TdT activity. The largest TCR beta repertoire according to iCHAO1 estimates belonged to humans, at 1.6 million or so clonotypes, a result attributed likely to selection by multiple MHC II molecules. The lowest clonal inequality scores among all compared groups were observed in most of the three human donors.

The QIAGEN blood and tissue kit was used to extract genomic DNA from the sorted cells, and that DNA was then quantified on a NanoDrop 1000. Using multiplex PCR of genomic DNA, the immunoSEQ platform deep sequenced and quantified the TCR alpha and beta chains. Under the source paper's analysis protocol: IMGT gene and region definitions were used for annotation of the TCR sequences. Out-of-frame rearrangements were taken as a proxy for the preselection repertoire and were compared with in-frame clonotypes. To estimate repertoire size, the study used the iCHAO1 estimator that comes with the immunoSEQ platform. Clonal inequality was measured with a Gini index on in-frame amino acid clonotypes, based on the Lorenz curve. The intersect function of the R package tcR was used to count shared clonotypes, and the Jaccard index was used to score similarity. Principal component analysis of V, J and V-J usage frequencies was run with the R prcomp function without normalization. TCRdb took this table from immuneACCESS and kept in-frame rearrangements with V and J called. Such tables lack part of the clones; where checked against another copy, unresolved V genes explain under half of the gap, and the rest is unexplained. V, J and clone size were drawn from that table, and D and trimming were deduced from the DNA. The sample profile shows 60,000 to 95,000 clones; around 92% of them were found once. Clones ranked in the top ten supply more than 0.13% of the sample.

From the germline V gene, CDR1 is KGHSH and CDR2 is LQKENI. The germline V end is reduced by 1 base and the J end by 9 bases; junction bases left unmatched: 8. The CDR3 has 16 amino acids, counting the end cysteine and phenylalanine. Only the CDR3 part of the read is kept: 48 bases, read in frame from the first base. This clone appeared a few times. It has no known antigen specificity. No qualities accompany the bases; no much larger clone lies one base away. Fluorescence-activated cell sorting was used to pull naive CD4 T cells, meaning cells that were CD45RO-negative and CD62L-positive, out of the PBMCs. Around 50 ml of fresh peripheral blood was drawn per donor, and PBMCs were isolated by Ficoll density centrifugation. Cells were sorted on a FACSAria III instrument, and every sample had a purity above 90%.

Rearrangement joined TRBV18 to TRBJ2-1, with TRBD2 matching 11 junction bases. The clonotype originates from a person aged 30-69 years in good health. Source material: naive CD4+ T cells from blood. The intended sense of this specimen's cell subset or site label: CD45RO-negative CD62L-positive naive CD4 T cells. The CDR3 reads as follows: CASSPLLAGVGVEQFF. The DNA is TGTGCCAGCTCACCACTACTAGCGGGAGTGGGAGTTGAGCAGTTCTTC. Outside the CDR3, residues come from the reference TRBV18 and TRBJ2-1 proteins, so the full variable domain is: NAGVMQNPRHLVRRRGQEARLRCSPMKGHSHVYWYRQLPEEGLKFMVYLQKENIIDESGMPKERFSAEFPKEGPSILRIQQVVRGDSAAYFCASSPLLAGVGVEQFFGPGTRLTVL.